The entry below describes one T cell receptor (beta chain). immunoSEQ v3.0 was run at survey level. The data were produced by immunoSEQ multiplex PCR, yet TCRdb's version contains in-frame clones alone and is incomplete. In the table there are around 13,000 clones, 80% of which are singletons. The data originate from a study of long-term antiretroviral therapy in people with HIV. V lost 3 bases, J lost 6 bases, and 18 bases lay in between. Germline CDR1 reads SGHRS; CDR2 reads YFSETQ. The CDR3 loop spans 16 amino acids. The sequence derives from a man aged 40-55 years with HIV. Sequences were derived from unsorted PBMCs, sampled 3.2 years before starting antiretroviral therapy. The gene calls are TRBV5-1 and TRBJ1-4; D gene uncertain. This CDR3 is CASSWSFKSGDEKLFF. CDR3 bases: TGCGCCAGCAGCTGGAGTTTCAAGTCCGGGGATGAAAAACTGTTTTTT.